The present entry profiles one TCR beta chain with its context. Its antigen is not identified. Version v3.0 of the immunoSEQ assay was performed at survey level. Some clones are missing from TCRdb's copy, which holds only in-frame ones; the method was immunoSEQ multiplex PCR. The top ten clones hold around 8.3% of a sample with tens of thousands of clones, roughly 88% of them seen once. Among participants with HIV, every one received treatment in the United States. These data are taken from a study of long-term antiretroviral therapy in people with HIV. Broader study findings: With ART, diversity went up but was still lower than in transplant donor controls.

The source of this sequence is a middle-aged man with HIV. Sample: unsorted PBMCs, taken 3 years after starting antiretroviral therapy.

As DNA, the CDR3 is TGTGCCAGCAGCGTAGCAGGGGGCAGGTCCTACGAGCAGTACTTC. Protein product: CASSVAGGRSYEQYF. This chain uses TRBV9 with TRBJ2-7, with 8 bases identical to TRBD1. V lost 0 bases to trimming and J lost 1 base; unmatched junction nucleotides: 3. The CDR3 totals 15 residues. Germline V gives CDR1 SGDLS, CDR2 YYNGEE.